This T cell receptor (beta chain) came from a study of shared clonotypes between healthy human individuals. For the study at large: Each donor had three CD4 naive, three CD4 memory, two CD8 naive and one CD8 memory plate.

The assay was immunoSEQ multiplex PCR, and TCRdb's table has in-frame clones only and misses some. This table holds around 2.5 million clones, 80% to 95% found once. CDR3 length: 12 amino acids. Germline V gene data show CDR1 as SQVTM and CDR2 as ANQGSEA. Between the trimmed V and J ends, which lost 7 bases and 1 base, there was a span of 11 bases. The chain employs TRBV29-1 and TRBJ2-7; D is possibly TRBD1 (5 bases). The sequence came from a young man in good health. Some clones in this sample may be carry-over from other donors' samples. Source material: naive CD4+ T cells from PBMCs. The subset is: CD45RA+ positively selected. The CDR3 reads CSAETESYEQYF. Written as DNA, the CDR3 is TGCAGCGCTGAGACAGAGTCCTACGAGCAGTACTTC.